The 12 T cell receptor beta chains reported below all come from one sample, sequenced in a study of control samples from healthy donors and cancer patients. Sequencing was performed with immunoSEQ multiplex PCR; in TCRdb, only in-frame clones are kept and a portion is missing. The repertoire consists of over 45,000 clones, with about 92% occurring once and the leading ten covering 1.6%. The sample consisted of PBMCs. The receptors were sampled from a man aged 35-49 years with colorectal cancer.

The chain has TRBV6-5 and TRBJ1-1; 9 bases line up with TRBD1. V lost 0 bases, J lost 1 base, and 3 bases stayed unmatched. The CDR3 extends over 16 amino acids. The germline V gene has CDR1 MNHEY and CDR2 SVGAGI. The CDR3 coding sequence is TGTGCCAGCAGTTACTCACAGGGGGCGGGGAACACTGAAGCTTTCTTT. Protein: CASSYSQGAGNTEAFF.

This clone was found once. The CDR3 DNA follows: TGTGCCAGCAGCTGGGACAGGTACACTGAAGCTTTCTTT. Translation: CASSWDRYTEAFF. The gene calls are TRBV5-6 and TRBJ1-1; 8 nucleotides match TRBD1. Trimming removed 3 bases from V and 3 bases from J; junction bases left unmatched: 1. The germline CDR1 and CDR2 sequences are SGHDT and YYEEEE. The CDR3 has 13 residues.

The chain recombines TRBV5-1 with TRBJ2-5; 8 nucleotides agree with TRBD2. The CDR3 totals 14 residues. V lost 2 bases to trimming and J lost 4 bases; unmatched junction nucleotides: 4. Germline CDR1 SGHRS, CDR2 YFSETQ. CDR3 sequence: CASSFVSGGETQYF. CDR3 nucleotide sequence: TGCGCCAGCAGCTTTGTAAGCGGGGGAGAGACCCAGTACTTC.

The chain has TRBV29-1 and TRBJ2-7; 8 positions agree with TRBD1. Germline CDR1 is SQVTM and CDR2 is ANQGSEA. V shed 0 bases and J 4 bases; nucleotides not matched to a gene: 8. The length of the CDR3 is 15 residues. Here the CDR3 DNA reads TGCAGCGTTGAAGATGGTAGGACAGGGCTGTACGAGCAGTACTTC. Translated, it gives CSVEDGRTGLYEQYF.

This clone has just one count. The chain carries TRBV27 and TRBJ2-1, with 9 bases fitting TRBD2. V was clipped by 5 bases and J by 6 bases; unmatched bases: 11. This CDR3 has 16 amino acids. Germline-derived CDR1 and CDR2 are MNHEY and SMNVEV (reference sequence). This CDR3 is CASSPPGLARANEQFF. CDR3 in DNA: TGTGCCAGCAGTCCCCCCGGACTAGCGAGAGCCAATGAGCAGTTCTTC.

The CDR3 reads CASSPGLAGVGDTQYF. The CDR3 DNA follows: TGCGCCAGCAGCCCTGGACTAGCGGGAGTGGGAGATACGCAGTATTTT. This chain links TRBV5-1 with TRBJ2-3, with TRBD2 matching over 13 bases. Trimming removed 4 bases from V and 5 bases from J; junction bases left unmatched: 7. Looked up from germline, CDR1 is SGHRS and CDR2 is YFSETQ. The CDR3 is 16 amino acids.

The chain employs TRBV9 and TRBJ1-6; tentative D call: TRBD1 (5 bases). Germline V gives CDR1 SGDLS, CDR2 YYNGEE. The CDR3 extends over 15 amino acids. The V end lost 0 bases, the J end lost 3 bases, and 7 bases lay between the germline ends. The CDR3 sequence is CASSVGDGYNSPLHF. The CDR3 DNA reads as TGTGCCAGCAGCGTAGGGGACGGCTATAATTCACCCCTCCACTTT.

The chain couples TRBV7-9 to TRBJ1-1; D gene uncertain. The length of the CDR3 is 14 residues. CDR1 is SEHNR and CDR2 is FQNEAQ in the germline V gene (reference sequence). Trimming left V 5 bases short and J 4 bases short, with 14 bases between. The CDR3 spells CASSPFRGRTEAFF. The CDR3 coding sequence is TGTGCCAGCAGCCCCTTTCGTGGGCGCACTGAAGCTTTCTTT.

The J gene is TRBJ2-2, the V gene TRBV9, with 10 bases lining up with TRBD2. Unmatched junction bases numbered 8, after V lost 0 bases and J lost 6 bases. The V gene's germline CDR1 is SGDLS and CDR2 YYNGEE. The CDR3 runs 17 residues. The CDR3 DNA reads TGTGCCAGCAGCGTAGCCCTCCTAGCGGGAGCGGCCGGGGAGCTGTTTTTT. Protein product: CASSVALLAGAAGELFF.

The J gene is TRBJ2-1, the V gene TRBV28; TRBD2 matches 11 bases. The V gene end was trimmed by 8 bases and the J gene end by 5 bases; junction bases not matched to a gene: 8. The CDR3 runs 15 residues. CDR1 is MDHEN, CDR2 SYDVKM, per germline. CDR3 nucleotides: TGTGCCAGCCGGCCTGGGACTAGCGGCCACAATGAGCAGTTCTTC. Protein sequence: CASRPGTSGHNEQFF. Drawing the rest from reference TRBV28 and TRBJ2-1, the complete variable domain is DVKVTQSSRYLVKRTGEKVFLECVQDMDHENMFWYRQDPGLGLRLIYFSYDVKMKEKGDIPEGYSVSREKKERFSLILESASTNQTSMYLCASRPGTSGHNEQFFGPGTRLTVL.

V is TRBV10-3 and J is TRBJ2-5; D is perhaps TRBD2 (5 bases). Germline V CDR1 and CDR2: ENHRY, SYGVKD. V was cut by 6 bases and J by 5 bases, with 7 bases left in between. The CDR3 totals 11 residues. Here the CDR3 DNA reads TGTGCCATCAGCCCGGGGGAGACCCAGTACTTC. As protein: CAISPGETQYF.

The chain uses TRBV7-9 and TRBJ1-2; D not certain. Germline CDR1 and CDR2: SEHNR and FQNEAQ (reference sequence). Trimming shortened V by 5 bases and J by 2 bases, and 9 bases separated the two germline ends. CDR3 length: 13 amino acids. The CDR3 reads CASSATPNYGYTF. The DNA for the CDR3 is TGTGCCAGCAGCGCTACCCCCAACTATGGCTACACCTTC.